Listed below are T cell receptor beta chains from one sample, sequenced in a study of blood T cells in healthy people across ages. TCRdb fed the 5' RACE reads into MiXCR, producing one record per CDR3 protein. The data hold some 900,000 distinct CDR3 sequences, with around 48% observed a single time. The source material was blood. The source of these receptors is a man aged 25-40 years in good health. Both conserved end residues are trimmed from each CDR3. The order of the fields is CDR3 length, V gene, D gene, J gene, CDR3 protein. A D gene is named only where the DNA matches it firmly.

len: 10
v_gene: TRBV12-3/TRBV12-4
d_gene: .
j_gene: TRBJ2-7
CDR3aa: ACSPYLYEQY

len: 12
v_gene: TRBV3-1
d_gene: .
j_gene: TRBJ1-5
CDR3aa: ASSQDWRNQPQH

len: 12
v_gene: TRBV27
d_gene: .
j_gene: TRBJ2-5
CDR3aa: ASSLVGAGETQY

len: 12
v_gene: TRBV10-3
d_gene: .
j_gene: TRBJ1-1
CDR3aa: AIRDGGFDTEAF

len: 14
v_gene: TRBV2
d_gene: .
j_gene: TRBJ2-4
CDR3aa: ASSGGLGLAKNIQY

len: 18
v_gene: TRBV6-5
d_gene: .
j_gene: TRBJ1-5
CDR3aa: ASSYIFGGGGRSGNQPQH

len: 10
v_gene: TRBV25-1
d_gene: .
j_gene: TRBJ2-1
CDR3aa: ASGKTSNEQF

len: 10
v_gene: TRBV29-1
d_gene: .
j_gene: .
CDR3aa: SVVSGLNEQY

len: 9
v_gene: TRBV10-3
d_gene: .
j_gene: TRBJ1-1
CDR3aa: AIRAGTEAF

len: 11
v_gene: TRBV28
d_gene: TRBD2
j_gene: TRBJ2-1
CDR3aa: ASSLVLAGEQF

len: 13
v_gene: TRBV6-5
d_gene: TRBD1
j_gene: TRBJ1-2
CDR3aa: ASSLGTGGDDGYT

len: 14
v_gene: TRBV27
d_gene: .
j_gene: TRBJ1-2
CDR3aa: ASSLSGGGRVYGYT

len: 13
v_gene: TRBV4-3
d_gene: .
j_gene: TRBJ2-7
CDR3aa: ASSQDRRSSYEQY

len: 13
v_gene: TRBV6-2/TRBV6-3
d_gene: TRBD1
j_gene: TRBJ1-5
CDR3aa: ASSFLQGDNQPQH

len: 12
v_gene: TRBV2
d_gene: .
j_gene: TRBJ2-1
CDR3aa: ASSRGRTNNEQF

len: 14
v_gene: TRBV4-1
d_gene: .
j_gene: TRBJ1-6
CDR3aa: ASSQDLQVYNSPLH

len: 12
v_gene: TRBV27
d_gene: TRBD1
j_gene: TRBJ1-5
CDR3aa: ASRQGGAGQPQH

len: 13
v_gene: TRBV27
d_gene: .
j_gene: TRBJ2-5
CDR3aa: ASSLYPYTQETQY

len: 10
v_gene: TRBV30
d_gene: .
j_gene: TRBJ1-2
CDR3aa: AWSVDGGGYT

len: 11
v_gene: TRBV6-7
d_gene: TRBD2
j_gene: .
CDR3aa: ASRSGTSDEQY

len: 14
v_gene: TRBV7-3
d_gene: .
j_gene: TRBJ2-2
CDR3aa: ASSLRDTGVSGELF

len: 11
v_gene: TRBV6-1
d_gene: TRBD2
j_gene: TRBJ2-2
CDR3aa: ASKRGDTGELF

len: 11
v_gene: TRBV30
d_gene: .
j_gene: TRBJ1-5
CDR3aa: AWSLSRVQPQH

len: 15
v_gene: TRBV4-3
d_gene: .
j_gene: TRBJ1-4
CDR3aa: ASSQDSIAATNEKLF

len: 16
v_gene: TRBV14
d_gene: TRBD2
j_gene: TRBJ2-3
CDR3aa: ASSQILTSGSDTDTQY

len: 10
v_gene: TRBV6-1
d_gene: .
j_gene: TRBJ2-5
CDR3aa: ASSETRETQY

len: 13
v_gene: TRBV9
d_gene: .
j_gene: TRBJ1-5
CDR3aa: ASSVDPGSNQPQH

len: 13
v_gene: TRBV6-5
d_gene: .
j_gene: TRBJ2-1
CDR3aa: ASTTGGRSYNEQF

len: 12
v_gene: TRBV5-1
d_gene: TRBD2
j_gene: TRBJ2-5
CDR3aa: ASSLAGGQETQY

len: 11
v_gene: TRBV3-1
d_gene: .
j_gene: TRBJ1-2
CDR3aa: ASSQDRGWGYT

len: 13
v_gene: TRBV25-1
d_gene: TRBD1
j_gene: TRBJ2-7
CDR3aa: ASSPLNRGTYEQY

len: 10
v_gene: TRBV5-1
d_gene: .
j_gene: TRBJ1-5
CDR3aa: ASSLEGQPQH

len: 12
v_gene: TRBV7-9
d_gene: .
j_gene: TRBJ1-1
CDR3aa: ASSPPIVNTEAF

len: 13
v_gene: TRBV10-3
d_gene: .
j_gene: TRBJ1-6
CDR3aa: AISTGSSYNSPLH

len: 13
v_gene: TRBV2
d_gene: .
j_gene: TRBJ2-3
CDR3aa: ASRPRRLSADTQY

len: 12
v_gene: TRBV5-1
d_gene: .
j_gene: TRBJ2-3
CDR3aa: ASSLRDDRDTQY

len: 12
v_gene: TRBV20-1
d_gene: TRBD2
j_gene: TRBJ2-1
CDR3aa: SAMGGSSYNEQF

len: 13
v_gene: TRBV7-2
d_gene: TRBD2
j_gene: TRBJ2-3
CDR3aa: ASSLASGGTNTQY

len: 13
v_gene: TRBV13
d_gene: TRBD2
j_gene: TRBJ2-7
CDR3aa: ASSLYGGVSYEQY

len: 13
v_gene: TRBV4-2
d_gene: .
j_gene: TRBJ1-5
CDR3aa: ASSQDLQGNQPQH

len: 12
v_gene: TRBV7-6
d_gene: .
j_gene: TRBJ2-1
CDR3aa: ASSLRQSYNEQF

len: 11
v_gene: TRBV5-1
d_gene: TRBD1
j_gene: TRBJ1-2
CDR3aa: ASSPADRAGYT

len: 12
v_gene: TRBV30
d_gene: .
j_gene: TRBJ1-5
CDR3aa: AWSSRLSNQPQH

len: 11
v_gene: TRBV27
d_gene: .
j_gene: TRBJ1-5
CDR3aa: ASSLVWGHPQH

len: 15
v_gene: TRBV20-1
d_gene: TRBD2
j_gene: TRBJ2-3
CDR3aa: SAAPGGRGGRTDTQY

len: 15
v_gene: TRBV7-9
d_gene: .
j_gene: TRBJ1-4
CDR3aa: ASSLVVGKGSNEKLF

len: 14
v_gene: TRBV5-1
d_gene: .
j_gene: TRBJ2-6
CDR3aa: ASIPGPSSGANVLT

len: 15
v_gene: TRBV3-1
d_gene: TRBD2
j_gene: TRBJ2-3
CDR3aa: ASSQGERGALTDTQY

len: 10
v_gene: TRBV7-9
d_gene: .
j_gene: TRBJ1-2
CDR3aa: ASSLDPDTIT

len: 12
v_gene: TRBV10-2
d_gene: TRBD1
j_gene: TRBJ1-2
CDR3aa: ASSTGTENSGYT

len: 16
v_gene: TRBV7-2
d_gene: TRBD2
j_gene: TRBJ2-1
CDR3aa: ASSPLAGALSSYNEQF

len: 13
v_gene: TRBV20-1
d_gene: .
j_gene: TRBJ2-5
CDR3aa: SAKGEGGQVETQY

len: 14
v_gene: TRBV4-2
d_gene: TRBD2
j_gene: TRBJ2-1
CDR3aa: ASSQDLAGGLDEQF

len: 10
v_gene: TRBV27
d_gene: .
j_gene: TRBJ2-1
CDR3aa: ASSLTGTEQF

len: 14
v_gene: TRBV24-1
d_gene: TRBD1
j_gene: TRBJ1-5
CDR3aa: ATSDLPGTGDQPQH

len: 13
v_gene: TRBV12-3/TRBV12-4
d_gene: TRBD1
j_gene: TRBJ2-3
CDR3aa: ASSPSGQTSDTQY

len: 13
v_gene: TRBV5-1
d_gene: TRBD1
j_gene: TRBJ1-1
CDR3aa: AGSIGQVGNTEAF

len: 12
v_gene: TRBV12-3/TRBV12-4
d_gene: TRBD1
j_gene: TRBJ2-1
CDR3aa: ASTLRDRGNEQF

len: 13
v_gene: TRBV24-1
d_gene: TRBD1
j_gene: TRBJ2-7
CDR3aa: ATSDSTGVGYEQY